Sequencing of this T cell receptor beta chain was carried out in a study of glioma-infiltrating T cells after dendritic cell vaccination. Study background: Autologous tumor lysate-pulsed dendritic cell vaccination was given between the early 2000s and the early 2010s. Broader study findings: Complete blood and tumor specimen sets were limited to few patients.

A word on this clone: Its antigen is currently unknown.

Time point defined: after dendritic cell vaccination, including at tumor progression/relapse. Selection required adequate fresh-frozen tumor tissue plus more than two years' survival data. Primers: 60 V beta forward and 13 J beta reverse. The protocol was immunoSEQ multiplex PCR, while the TCRdb copy is restricted to in-frame clones and leaves out a portion. The sample has tens of thousands of clones, roughly 80% seen once. The CDR3 runs 14 residues. The V gene's germline CDR1 is SGHTA and CDR2 FQGTGA. V was clipped by 5 bases and J by 2 bases, with 12 bases between them. This receptor was obtained from a human donor with glioblastoma. The rearrangement joins TRBV7-3 to TRBJ1-1; a weak D match, TRBD1 (6 bases). The input for sequencing was blood, taken after dendritic cell vaccination. In nucleotides, the CDR3 is TGTGCCAGCAGCCCCGGGACAAGAAACACTGAAGCTTTCTTT. Translating gives CASSPGTRNTEAFF.